Below are 11 T cell receptor beta chains sequenced from a single sample in a study of CD8 T cells in ankylosing spondylitis. TCRdb re-called the 5' RACE reads with MiXCR, one entry per CDR3 protein. The repertoire holds roughly 69,000 distinct CDR3 sequences, with roughly 5% as singletons. Sequenced sample: blood, either unsorted or a sorted T cell fraction (not recorded which). These receptors all stem from a male donor with ankylosing spondylitis or in good health (not recorded which).

CDR3 nucleotide sequence: TGTGCCAGCAGCCGGGACAGGGGTACTGACTATGGCTACACCTTC. This encodes CASSRDRGTDYGYTF. This chain joins TRBV7-9 and TRBJ1-2, with 10 bases identical to TRBD1. Looked up from germline, CDR1 is SEHNR and CDR2 is FQNEAQ (reference sequence). The length of the CDR3 is 15 residues. The junction had 6 bases not matched to a gene; V was cut back by 5 bases and J by 3 bases.

This clonotype was found many times. The rearrangement links TRBV9 to TRBJ2-1, with D tentatively TRBD2 (7 bases). Germline V gene lookup returns CDR1 SGDLS and CDR2 YYNGEE. Trimming took 3 bases from V and 11 from J, leaving 15 bases between them. This CDR3 has 13 amino acids. The CDR3 region is CASSASGGTKQFF. As DNA, the CDR3 is TGTGCCAGCAGCGCGTCGGGGGGCACGAAGCAGTTCTTC. Complete variable domain (other parts from reference TRBV9 and TRBJ2-1): DSGVTQTPKHLITATGQRVTLRCSPRSGDLSVYWYQQSLDQGLQFLIQYYNGEERAKGNILERFSAQQFPDLHSELNLSSLELGDSALYFCASSASGGTKQFFGPGTRLTVL.

At least ten counts were recorded for this clonotype. The chain is built from TRBV4-3 and TRBJ2-3; unclear D gene. Germline V gene data show CDR1 as LGHNA and CDR2 as YSLEER. V lost 0 bases and J lost 6, with 7 bases in between. The CDR3 consists of 13 residues. CDR3 region: CASSQEGVDTQYF. DNA of the CDR3: TGCGCCAGCAGCCAAGAGGGCGTCGATACGCAGTATTTT.

This chain uses TRBV5-1 with TRBJ2-2; D perhaps matches TRBD1 (5 bases). Trimming pared 1 base from V and 4 bases from J, leaving 11 bases between. The CDR3 is 15 residues long. From germline, CDR1 is SGHRS and CDR2 YFSETQ. The CDR3 sequence is CASSLTQAITGELFF. In DNA, the CDR3 is TGCGCCAGCAGCTTGACACAGGCGATCACCGGGGAGCTGTTTTTT.

For this clonotype: A read error may explain this, as a much larger clone is one base away. The chain combines TRBV5-6 with TRBJ1-2, with 12 bases fitting TRBD1. The CDR3 sequence is 16 residues long. Germline CDR1 and CDR2: SGHDT and YYEEEE. With 4 bases clipped from V and 10 bases from J, the junction kept 14 bases outside the gene matches. The CDR3 DNA reads TGTGCCAGCAGCCCCGTTTCGGGACAGGGGGCGTGGGCCTACACCTTC. Amino acids: CASSPVSGQGAWAYTF.

At least ten counts were recorded for this clonotype. This chain joins TRBV29-1 and TRBJ2-2; 9 bases are a match to TRBD2. Germline CDR1 and CDR2: SQVTM and ANQGSEA. V was pared by 3 bases and J by 3 bases, with 2 bases of the junction left unmatched. CDR3 length: 14 amino acids. This CDR3 reads CSVEGLADTGELFF. In DNA, the CDR3 is TGCAGCGTTGAGGGACTAGCTGACACCGGGGAGCTGTTTTTT.

This clonotype was seen repeatedly, ten times or more. The chain employs TRBV30 and TRBJ1-5, with D unclear. The CDR3 has 13 residues. Germline CDR1 reads GTSNPN; CDR2 reads SVGIG (reference sequence). V lost 2 bases and J lost 3, with 8 bases in between. CDR3 sequence reads: CAWSTRDNQPQHF. CDR3 nucleotide sequence: TGTGCCTGGAGTACGCGGGACAATCAGCCCCAGCATTTT.

This clonotype was recorded many times. This chain connects TRBV3-1 to TRBJ1-2; D is undetermined. From germline, CDR1 is LGHDT and CDR2 YNNKEL (reference sequence). Trimming pared 1 base from V and 4 bases from J, leaving 10 bases between. The CDR3 has 14 amino acids. The CDR3 DNA follows: TGTGCCAGCAGCCAAGTCGTGGGATTCTATGGCTACACCTTC. It is translated as CASSQVVGFYGYTF.

This clonotype was seen repeatedly, ten times or more. This rearrangement joins TRBV29-1 to TRBJ2-4; TRBD2 might be the D (7 bases). Trimming cost V 6 bases and J 0 bases, with 18 bases left between them. CDR3 length: 16 amino acids. Germline V lookup: CDR1 SQVTM, CDR2 ANQGSEA. As DNA, the CDR3 is TGCAGCGTGCAACTACAGGGAGGGCTAGCCAAAAACATTCAGTACTTC. Amino acid sequence: CSVQLQGGLAKNIQYF.

This clonotype showed up many times. This rearrangement joins TRBV19 to TRBJ1-6, with TRBD1 identical over 7 bases. The CDR3 is 16 amino acids. Germline CDR1 and CDR2: LNHDA and SQIVND (reference sequence). V lost 6 bases to trimming and J lost 10 bases; unmatched junction nucleotides: 15. The CDR3: CASRTTGDKKTSPLHF. For the CDR3, the DNA is TGTGCCAGTAGGACAACAGGGGACAAGAAGACGTCACCCCTCCACTTT. Supplemented by reference TRBV19 and TRBJ1-6, the full variable domain reads DGGITQSPKYLFRKEGQNVTLSCEQNLNHDAMYWYRQDPGQGLRLIYYSQIVNDFQKGDIAEGYSVSREKKESFPLTVTSAQKNPTAFYLCASRTTGDKKTSPLHFGNGTRLTVT.

This clonotype was seen repeatedly, ten times or more. The chain uses TRBV5-1 and TRBJ1-3; TRBD1 might be the D (6 bases). There are 11 residues in the CDR3. V shed 7 bases and J shed 8 bases, with 10 bases lying between them. Germline assignment: CDR1 SGHRS and CDR2 YFSETQ. The CDR3 DNA reads as TGCGCCAGCTACCCAGGGGACACCATATATTTT. It specifies CASYPGDTIYF.